These 3 T cell receptor beta chains originate from one sample sequenced in a study of T cell responses to AZD1222 COVID-19 vaccine. Libraries were prepared by immunoSEQ multiplex PCR; TCRdb keeps only in-frame clonotypes and omits some of them. The data hold roughly 130,000 clones, with over 75% observed a single time. Sequencing was performed on peripheral blood, taken on day 0 of AZD1222 vaccination. The receptor set was obtained from an adult in good health.

A single count supports this clone. The chain couples TRBV7-9 to TRBJ2-2, with 9 positions matching TRBD1. Per the germline V gene, CDR1 is SEHNR and CDR2 is FQNEAQ (reference sequence). The CDR3 runs to 16 residues. V trimming: 2 bases; J trimming: 2 bases; junction bases outside the gene matches: 3. CDR3 nucleotide sequence: TGTGCCAGCAGCTTACGGGACAGGGTCAACACCGGGGAGCTGTTTTTT. Residues: CASSLRDRVNTGELFF.

The rearrangement links TRBV7-2 to TRBJ2-7; 8 nucleotides match TRBD2. This CDR3 region has 16 residues. The germline gives CDR1 SGHTA, CDR2 FQGNSA. The trim removed 6 bases at V and 3 bases at J, leaving 13 bases unmatched. The CDR3 spells CASRFNPLAGSYEQYF. CDR3 sequence (DNA): TGTGCCAGCAGGTTTAACCCTTTAGCGGGAAGCTACGAGCAGTACTTC.

V usage is TRBV27 and J usage is TRBJ2-2, with D possibly TRBD2 on 6 matching bases. Trimming pared 5 bases from V and 6 bases from J, leaving 13 bases between. Germline CDR1 reads MNHEY; CDR2 reads SMNVEV (reference sequence). CDR3 length: 14 residues. The CDR3 sequence: CASSAPWGAGELFF. The CDR3 nucleotides read TGTGCCAGCAGTGCCCCTTGGGGGGCCGGGGAGCTGTTTTTT.